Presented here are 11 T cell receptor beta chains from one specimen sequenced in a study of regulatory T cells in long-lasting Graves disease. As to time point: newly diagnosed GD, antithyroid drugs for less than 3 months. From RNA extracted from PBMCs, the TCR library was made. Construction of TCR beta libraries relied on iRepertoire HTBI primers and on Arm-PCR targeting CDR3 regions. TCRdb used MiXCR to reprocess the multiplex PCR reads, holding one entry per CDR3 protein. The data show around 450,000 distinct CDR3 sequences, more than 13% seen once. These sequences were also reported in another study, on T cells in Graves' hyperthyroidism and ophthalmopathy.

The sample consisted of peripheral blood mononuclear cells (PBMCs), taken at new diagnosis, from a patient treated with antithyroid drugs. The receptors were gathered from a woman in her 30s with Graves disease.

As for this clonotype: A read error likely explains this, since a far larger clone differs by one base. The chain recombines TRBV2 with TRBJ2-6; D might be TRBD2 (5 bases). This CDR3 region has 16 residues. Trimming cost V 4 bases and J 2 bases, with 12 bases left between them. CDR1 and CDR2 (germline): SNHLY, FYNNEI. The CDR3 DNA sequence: TGTGCCAGCAGTGGAGTGGTGGGAGCTGGGGCCAACGTCCTGACTTTC. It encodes CASSGVVGAGANVLTF.

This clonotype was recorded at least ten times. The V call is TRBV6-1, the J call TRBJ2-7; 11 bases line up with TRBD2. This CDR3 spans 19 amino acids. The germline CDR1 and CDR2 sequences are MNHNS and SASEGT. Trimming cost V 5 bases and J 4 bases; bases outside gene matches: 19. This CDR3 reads CASSTLTGTSGTPPYEQYF. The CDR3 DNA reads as TGTGCCAGCAGTACCCTAACCGGGACTAGCGGCACCCCCCCTTACGAGCAGTACTTC.

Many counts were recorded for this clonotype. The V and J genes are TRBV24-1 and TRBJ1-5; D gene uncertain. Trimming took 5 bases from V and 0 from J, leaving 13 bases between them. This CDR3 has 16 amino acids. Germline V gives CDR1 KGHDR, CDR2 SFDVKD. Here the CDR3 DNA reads TGTGCCACCAGTGCCAATGGGCCTAATAGCAATCAGCCCCAGCATTTT. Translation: CATSANGPNSNQPQHF.

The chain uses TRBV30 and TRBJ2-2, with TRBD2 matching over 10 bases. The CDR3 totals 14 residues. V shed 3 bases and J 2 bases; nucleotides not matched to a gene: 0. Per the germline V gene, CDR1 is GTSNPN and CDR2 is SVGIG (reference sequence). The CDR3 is CAWRLAGNTGELFF. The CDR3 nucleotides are TGTGCCTGGAGACTAGCGGGAAACACCGGGGAGCTGTTTTTT.

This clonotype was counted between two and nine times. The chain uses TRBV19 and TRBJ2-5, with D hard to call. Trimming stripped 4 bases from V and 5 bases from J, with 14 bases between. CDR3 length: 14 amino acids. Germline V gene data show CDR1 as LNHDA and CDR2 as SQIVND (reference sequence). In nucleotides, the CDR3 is TGTGCCAGTAGTACCGGCCTCAGCGAGGAGACCCAGTACTTC. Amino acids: CASSTGLSEETQYF. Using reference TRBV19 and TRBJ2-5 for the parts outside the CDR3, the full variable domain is DGGITQSPKYLFRKEGQNVTLSCEQNLNHDAMYWYRQDPGQGLRLIYYSQIVNDFQKGDIAEGYSVSREKKESFPLTVTSAQKNPTAFYLCASSTGLSEETQYFGPGTRLLVL.

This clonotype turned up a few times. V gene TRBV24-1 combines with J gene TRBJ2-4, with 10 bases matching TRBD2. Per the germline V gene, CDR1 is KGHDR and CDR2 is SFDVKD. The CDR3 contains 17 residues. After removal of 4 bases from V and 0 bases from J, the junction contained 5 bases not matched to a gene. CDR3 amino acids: CATSDPRTSGAKNIQYF. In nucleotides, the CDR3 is TGTGCCACCAGTGACCCCCGGACTAGCGGAGCCAAAAACATTCAGTACTTC.

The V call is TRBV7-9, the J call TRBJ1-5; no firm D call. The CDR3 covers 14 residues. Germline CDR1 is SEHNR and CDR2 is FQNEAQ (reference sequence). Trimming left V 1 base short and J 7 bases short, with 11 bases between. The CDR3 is CASSLEGSRQPQHF. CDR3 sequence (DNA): TGTGCCAGCAGCTTAGAAGGGTCTAGGCAGCCCCAGCATTTT.

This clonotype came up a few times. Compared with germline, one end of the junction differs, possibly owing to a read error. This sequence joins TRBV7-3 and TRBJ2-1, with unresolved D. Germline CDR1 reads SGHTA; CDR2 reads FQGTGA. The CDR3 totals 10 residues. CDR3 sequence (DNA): TGTGCCAGCAGCTTAAATCTACCAGCTTGG. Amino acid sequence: CASSLNLPAW.

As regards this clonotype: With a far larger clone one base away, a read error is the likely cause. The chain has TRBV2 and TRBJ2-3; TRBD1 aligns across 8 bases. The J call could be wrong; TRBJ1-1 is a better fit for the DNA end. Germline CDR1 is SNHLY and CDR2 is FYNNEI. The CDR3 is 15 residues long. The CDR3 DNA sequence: TGTGCCAGCGGTCCAAACCAGGGGGCTGGGACTGAAGCTTTCTTT. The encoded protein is CASGPNQGAGTEAFF.

The CDR3 DNA reads TGTGCCACCAGTGCTGGGGGCATGAACACTGAAGCTTTCTTT. Residues: CATSAGGMNTEAFF. The chain carries TRBV24-1 and TRBJ1-1; tentatively, D is TRBD1 (6 bases). This CDR3 has 14 amino acids. Germline lookup yields CDR1 KGHDR and CDR2 SFDVKD. The ends were cut back, 5 bases at V and 0 bases at J, with 9 bases in the middle.

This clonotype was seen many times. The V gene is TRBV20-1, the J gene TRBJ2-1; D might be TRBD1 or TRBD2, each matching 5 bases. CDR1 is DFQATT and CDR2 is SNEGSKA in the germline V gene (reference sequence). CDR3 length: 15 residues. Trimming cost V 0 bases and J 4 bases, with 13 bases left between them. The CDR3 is CSARDPRDLYNEQFF. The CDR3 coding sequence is TGCAGTGCTAGAGACCCCCGGGACCTATACAATGAGCAGTTCTTC.